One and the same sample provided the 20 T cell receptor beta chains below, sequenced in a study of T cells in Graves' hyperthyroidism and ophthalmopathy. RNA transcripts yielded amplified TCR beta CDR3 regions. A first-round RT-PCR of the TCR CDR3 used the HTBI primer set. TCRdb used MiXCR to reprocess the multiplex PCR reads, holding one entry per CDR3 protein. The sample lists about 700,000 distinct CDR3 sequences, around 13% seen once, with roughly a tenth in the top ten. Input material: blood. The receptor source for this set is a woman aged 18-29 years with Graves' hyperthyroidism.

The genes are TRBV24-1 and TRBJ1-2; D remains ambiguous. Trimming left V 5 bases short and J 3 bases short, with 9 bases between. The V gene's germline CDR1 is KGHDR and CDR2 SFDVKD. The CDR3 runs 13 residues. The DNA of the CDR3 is TGTGCCACCAGTGGGGCCGAAGACTATGGCTACACCTTC. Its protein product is CATSGAEDYGYTF.

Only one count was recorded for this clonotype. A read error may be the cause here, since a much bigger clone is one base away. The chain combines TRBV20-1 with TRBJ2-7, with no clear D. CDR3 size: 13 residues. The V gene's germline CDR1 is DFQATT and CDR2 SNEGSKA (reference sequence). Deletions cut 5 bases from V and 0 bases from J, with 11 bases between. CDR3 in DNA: TGCAGTGCTCCAGCCCCAAGCTCCTACGAGCAGTACTTC. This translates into CSAPAPSSYEQYF.

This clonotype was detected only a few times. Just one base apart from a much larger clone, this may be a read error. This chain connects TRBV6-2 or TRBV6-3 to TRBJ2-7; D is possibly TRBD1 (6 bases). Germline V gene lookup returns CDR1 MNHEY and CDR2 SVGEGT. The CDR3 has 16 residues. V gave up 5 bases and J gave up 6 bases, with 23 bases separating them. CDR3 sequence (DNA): TGTGCCAGCAGTCATTCGACAGGTCCGTGGGCCTCCGAGCAGTACTTC. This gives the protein CASSHSTGPWASEQYF.

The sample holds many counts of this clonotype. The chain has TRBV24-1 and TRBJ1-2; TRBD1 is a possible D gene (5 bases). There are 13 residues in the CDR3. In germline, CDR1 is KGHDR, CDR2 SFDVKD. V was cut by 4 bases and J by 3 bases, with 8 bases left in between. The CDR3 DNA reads TGTGCCACCAGTGAACAGGCGGACTATGGCTACACCTTC. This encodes CATSEQADYGYTF.

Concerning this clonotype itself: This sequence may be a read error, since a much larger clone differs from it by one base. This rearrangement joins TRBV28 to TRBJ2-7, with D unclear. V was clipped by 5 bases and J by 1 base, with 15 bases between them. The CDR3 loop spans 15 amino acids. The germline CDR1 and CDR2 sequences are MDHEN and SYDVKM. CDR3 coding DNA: TGTGCCAGCAGTCAGAGGTATTACGGATCCTACGAGCAGTACTTC. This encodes CASSQRYYGSYEQYF.

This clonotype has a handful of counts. The CDR3 nucleotides are TGCAGTGCTCCAAACACCTACAATGAGCAGTTCTTC. As protein: CSAPNTYNEQFF. The genes are TRBV20-1 and TRBJ2-1, with unresolved D. Trimming cost V 5 bases and J 2 bases, with 7 bases left between them. The CDR3 has 12 amino acids. From germline, CDR1 is DFQATT and CDR2 SNEGSKA (reference sequence).

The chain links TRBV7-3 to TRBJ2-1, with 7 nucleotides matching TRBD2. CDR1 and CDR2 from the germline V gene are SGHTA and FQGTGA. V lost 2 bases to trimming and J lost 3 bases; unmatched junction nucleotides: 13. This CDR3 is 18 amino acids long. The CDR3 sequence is CASSLALECGSFYNEQFF. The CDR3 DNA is TGTGCCAGCAGCTTAGCCCTAGAGTGCGGGAGTTTCTACAATGAGCAGTTCTTC. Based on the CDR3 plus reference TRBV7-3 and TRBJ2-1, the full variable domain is GAGVSQTPSNKVTEKGKYVELRCDPISGHTALYWYRQSLGQGPEFLIYFQGTGAADDSGLPNDRFFAVRPEGSVSTLKIQRTERGDSAVYLCASSLALECGSFYNEQFFGPGTRLTVL.

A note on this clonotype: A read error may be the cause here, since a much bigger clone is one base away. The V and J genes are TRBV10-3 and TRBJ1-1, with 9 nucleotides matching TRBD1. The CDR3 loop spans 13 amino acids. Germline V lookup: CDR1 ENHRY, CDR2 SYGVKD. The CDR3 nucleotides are TGTGCCATCAGAGGGACAGGGAACACTGAAGCTCTCTTT. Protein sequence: CAIRGTGNTEALF.

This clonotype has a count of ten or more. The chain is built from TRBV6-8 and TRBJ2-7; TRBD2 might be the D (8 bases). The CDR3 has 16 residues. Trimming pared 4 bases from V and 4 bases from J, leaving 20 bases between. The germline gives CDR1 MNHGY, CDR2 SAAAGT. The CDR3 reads CASSFRGTRKSYEQYF. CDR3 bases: TGTGCCAGCAGTTTCAGGGGGACTAGGAAGTCGTACGAGCAGTACTTC.

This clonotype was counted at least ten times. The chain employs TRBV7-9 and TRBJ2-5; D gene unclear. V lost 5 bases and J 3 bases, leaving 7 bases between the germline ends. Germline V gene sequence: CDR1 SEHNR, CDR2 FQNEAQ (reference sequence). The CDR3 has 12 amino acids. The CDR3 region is CASSRTEETQYF. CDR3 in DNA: TGTGCCAGCAGCCGGACGGAAGAGACCCAGTACTTC.

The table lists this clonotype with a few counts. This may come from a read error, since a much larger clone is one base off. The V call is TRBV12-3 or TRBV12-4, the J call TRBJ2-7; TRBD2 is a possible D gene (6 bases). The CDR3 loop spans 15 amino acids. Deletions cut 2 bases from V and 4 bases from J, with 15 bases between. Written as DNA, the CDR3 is TGTGCCAGCAGTTTAAGTAGCGGAGCCACGTACGAGCAGTACTTC. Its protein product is CASSLSSGATYEQYF.

The CDR3 region is CATSRGAGTGDEKLFF. The CDR3 region has the DNA TGTGCCACCAGCAGAGGGGCCGGGACAGGGGATGAAAAACTGTTTTTT. The V call is TRBV15, the J call TRBJ1-4, with TRBD1 identical over 10 bases. The CDR3 extends over 16 amino acids. The J segment lost 6 bases and the V segment lost 1 base, leaving 5 bases of the junction unmatched. Germline V gives CDR1 LNHNV, CDR2 YYDKDF (reference sequence). The variable domain in full, with the rest retrieved from reference TRBV15 and TRBJ1-4, is DAMVIQNPRYQVTQFGKPVTLSCSQTLNHNVMYWYQQKSSQAPKLLFHYYDKDFNNEADTPDNFQSRRPNTSFCFLDIRSPGLGDTAMYLCATSRGAGTGDEKLFFGSGTQLSVL.

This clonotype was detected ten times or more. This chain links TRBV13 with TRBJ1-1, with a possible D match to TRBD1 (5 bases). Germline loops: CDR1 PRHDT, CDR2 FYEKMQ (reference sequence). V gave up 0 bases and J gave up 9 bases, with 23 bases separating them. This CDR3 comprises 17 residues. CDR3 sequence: CASSLGSSLWVGGKAFF. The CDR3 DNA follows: TGTGCCAGCAGCTTAGGCTCTTCCCTTTGGGTCGGGGGAAAAGCTTTCTTT.

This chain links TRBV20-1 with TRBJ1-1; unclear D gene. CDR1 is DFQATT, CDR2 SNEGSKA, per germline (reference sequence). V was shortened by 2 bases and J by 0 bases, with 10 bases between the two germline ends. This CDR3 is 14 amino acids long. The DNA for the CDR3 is TGCAGTGCTAGATCGGCGTTCATGAACACTGAAGCTTTCTTT. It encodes CSARSAFMNTEAFF.

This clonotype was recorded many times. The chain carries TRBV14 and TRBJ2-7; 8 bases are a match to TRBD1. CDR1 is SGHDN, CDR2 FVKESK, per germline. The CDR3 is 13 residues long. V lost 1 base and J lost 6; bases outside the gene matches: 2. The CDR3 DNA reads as TGTGCCAGCAGCCAAGGGACAGGGAGCGAGCAGTACTTC. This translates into CASSQGTGSEQYF.

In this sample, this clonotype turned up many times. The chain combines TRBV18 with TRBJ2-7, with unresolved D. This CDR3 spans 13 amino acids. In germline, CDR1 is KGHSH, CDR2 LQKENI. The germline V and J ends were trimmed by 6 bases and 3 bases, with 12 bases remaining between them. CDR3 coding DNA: TGTGCCAGCTCGGGGTTGTCGGGCTACGAGCAGTACTTC. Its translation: CASSGLSGYEQYF.

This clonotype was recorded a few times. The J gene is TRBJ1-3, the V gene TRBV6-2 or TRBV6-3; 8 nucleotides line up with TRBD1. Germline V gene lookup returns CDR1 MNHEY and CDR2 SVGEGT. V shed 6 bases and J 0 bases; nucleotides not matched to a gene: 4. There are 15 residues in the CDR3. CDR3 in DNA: TGTGCCAGCAGACGACAGGGGAGCTCTGGAAACACCATATATTTT. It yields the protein CASRRQGSSGNTIYF.

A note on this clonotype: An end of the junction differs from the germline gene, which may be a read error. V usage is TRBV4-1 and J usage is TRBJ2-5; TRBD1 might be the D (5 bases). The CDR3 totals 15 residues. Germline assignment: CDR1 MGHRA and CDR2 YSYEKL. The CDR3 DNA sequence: TGCGCAAGCACTCAGGGCAGGGCGCCCCAAGGGACCCAGTACTTC. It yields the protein CASTQGRAPQGTQYF.

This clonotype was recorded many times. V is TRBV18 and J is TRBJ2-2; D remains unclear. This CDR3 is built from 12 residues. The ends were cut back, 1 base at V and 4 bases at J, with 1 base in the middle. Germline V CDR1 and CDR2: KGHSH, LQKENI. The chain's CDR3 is CASSPLTGELFF. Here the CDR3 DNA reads TGTGCCAGCTCACCACTCACCGGGGAGCTGTTTTTT.

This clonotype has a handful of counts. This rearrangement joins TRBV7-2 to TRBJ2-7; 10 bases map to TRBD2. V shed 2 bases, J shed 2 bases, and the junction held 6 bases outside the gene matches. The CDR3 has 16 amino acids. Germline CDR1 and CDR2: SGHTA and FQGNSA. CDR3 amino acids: CASSLYGLAVPYEQYF. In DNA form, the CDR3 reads TGTGCCAGCAGCTTATATGGACTAGCGGTGCCCTACGAGCAGTACTTC.